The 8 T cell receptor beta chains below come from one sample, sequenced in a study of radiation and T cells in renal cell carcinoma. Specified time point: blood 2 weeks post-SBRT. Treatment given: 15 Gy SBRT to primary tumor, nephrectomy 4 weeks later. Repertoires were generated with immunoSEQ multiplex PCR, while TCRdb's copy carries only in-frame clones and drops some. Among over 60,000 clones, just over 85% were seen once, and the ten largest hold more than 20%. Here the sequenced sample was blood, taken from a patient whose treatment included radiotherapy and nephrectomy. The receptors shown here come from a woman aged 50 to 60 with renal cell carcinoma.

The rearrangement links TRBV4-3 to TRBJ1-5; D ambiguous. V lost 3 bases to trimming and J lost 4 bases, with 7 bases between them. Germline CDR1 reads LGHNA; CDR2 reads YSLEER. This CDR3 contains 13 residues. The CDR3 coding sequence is TGCGCCAGCAGCCATAAGAGGAATCAGCCCCAGCATTTT. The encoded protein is CASSHKRNQPQHF.

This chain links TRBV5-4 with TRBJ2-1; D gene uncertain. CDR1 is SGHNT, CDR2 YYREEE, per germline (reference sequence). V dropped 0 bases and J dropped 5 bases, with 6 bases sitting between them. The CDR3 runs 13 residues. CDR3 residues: CASSLVPDNEQFF. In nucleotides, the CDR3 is TGTGCCAGCAGCTTGGTCCCGGACAATGAGCAGTTCTTC.

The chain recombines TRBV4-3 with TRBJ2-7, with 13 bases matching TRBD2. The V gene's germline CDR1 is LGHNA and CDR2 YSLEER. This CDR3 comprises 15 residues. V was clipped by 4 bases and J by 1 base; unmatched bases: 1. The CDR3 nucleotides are TGCGCCAGCAGCCGGACTAGCGGGGGATCCTACGAGCAGTACTTC. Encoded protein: CASSRTSGGSYEQYF.

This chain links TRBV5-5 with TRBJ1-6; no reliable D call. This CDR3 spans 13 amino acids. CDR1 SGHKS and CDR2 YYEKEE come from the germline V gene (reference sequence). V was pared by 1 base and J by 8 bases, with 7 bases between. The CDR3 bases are TGTGCCAGCAGCTTGTATTACGATTCACCCCTCCACTTT. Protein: CASSLYYDSPLHF.

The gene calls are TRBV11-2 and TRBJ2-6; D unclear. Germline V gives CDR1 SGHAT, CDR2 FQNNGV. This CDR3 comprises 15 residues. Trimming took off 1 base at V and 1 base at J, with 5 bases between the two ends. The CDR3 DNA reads TGTGCCAGCAGCTTAGTGAGGTCTGGGGCCAACGTCCTGACTTTC. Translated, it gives CASSLVRSGANVLTF. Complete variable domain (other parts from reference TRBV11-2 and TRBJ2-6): EAGVAQSPRYKIIEKRQSVAFWCNPISGHATLYWYQQILGQGPKLLIQFQNNGVVDDSQLPKDRFSAERLKGVDSTLKIQPAKLEDSAVYLCASSLVRSGANVLTFGAGSRLTVL.

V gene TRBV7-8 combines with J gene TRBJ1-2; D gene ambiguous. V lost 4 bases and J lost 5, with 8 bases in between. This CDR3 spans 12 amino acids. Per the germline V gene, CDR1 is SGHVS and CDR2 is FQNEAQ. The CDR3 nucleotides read TGTGCCAGCAGCTCTATGGGGTATGGCTACACCTTC. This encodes CASSSMGYGYTF.

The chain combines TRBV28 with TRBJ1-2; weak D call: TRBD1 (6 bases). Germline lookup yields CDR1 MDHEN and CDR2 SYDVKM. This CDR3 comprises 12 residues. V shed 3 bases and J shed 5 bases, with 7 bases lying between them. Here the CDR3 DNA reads TGTGCCAGCAGTTTGGACAGATATGGCTACACCTTC. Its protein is CASSLDRYGYTF.

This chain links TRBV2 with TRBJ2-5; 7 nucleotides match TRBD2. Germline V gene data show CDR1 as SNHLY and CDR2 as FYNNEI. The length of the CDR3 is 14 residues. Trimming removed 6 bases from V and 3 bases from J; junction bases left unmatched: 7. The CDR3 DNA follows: TGTGCCAGCAGCCCCGGGACTAATAAAGAGACCCAGTACTTC. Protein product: CASSPGTNKETQYF.